This T cell receptor (beta chain) was recorded in a study of cytomegalovirus exposure and HLA in healthy donors (dated by TCRdb to about 2017). Describing the broader study: An earlier analysis of several hundred of the donors reported about 280 Gb of sequence data and 100 million to 120 million unique TCR beta sequences obtained from some 170 million T cells. An early release covering about 600 HLA-typed donors comprised about 310 gigabases of sequencing data and approximately 80 million unique TCR sequences. Among the approximately 400 genotyped donors, around 81% belonged to the genetic ancestry cluster associated with self-reported Caucasian donors. The study aimed to test whether cataloging public T cell receptors could reveal signatures of past pathogen exposure. The study used immunosequencing to profile the T cell repertoires of hundreds of subjects and linked those repertoires to cytomegalovirus serostatus. In addition to the first cohort of approximately 670 subjects, a separate validation cohort of 120 different subjects was used. The study combined high-throughput TCR immunosequencing, statistical association of individual TCRs with disease status, and machine learning to predict cytomegalovirus infection status. A later analysis re-examined previously published TCR beta repertoires from more than 600 donors and added high-resolution HLA genotyping to investigate patterns of TCR occurrence. The later analysis used no new phenotypic data to find candidate immune exposures, relying instead on TCR beta sequences and their occurrence across donors. In an earlier analysis of about 590 of the donors, high-throughput TCR beta sequencing was used to judge whether each TCR beta V gene segment behaved as functional or pseudogenic. Alongside the repertoire data, information on donor age, sex, ethnicity and CMV serostatus was compiled. A later genetic analysis took genome-wide SNP genotypes for about 55% of the roughly 700 donors and used that subset as a discovery cohort. Every repertoire in the discovery cohort had been generated on one and the same sequencing platform. HLA typing covered class I and class II loci at four-digit resolution. Typing coverage differed by locus: A, B, C, DRB1 and DQB1 were typed in about 620-630 donors, DQA1 in 500 to 550, DPA1 in around 600, and DPB1 in around 440. About five DR-DQ haplotypes were treated as single units for association and clustering because of strong linkage in the cohort. Among about 360 genotyped donors of the cohort, an average of approximately 230,000 unique TCR beta nucleotide sequences were sequenced per donor, roughly 20% of them non-productive.

The library was produced with the immunoSEQ multiplex PCR assay. The multiplex PCR relied on a mix of 60 forward primers for TCR Vbeta segments and 13 reverse primers for TCR Jbeta segments. Amplification of the CDR3 region of rearranged TCR beta genes was performed with a multiplex PCR assay on genomic DNA. On the Illumina HiSeq System, the amplified TCR beta libraries were sequenced as 87-base-pair reads. The paper's data handling went like this. In a later analysis, approximately 74 million unique TCR beta chains were counted across the 500 to 850 repertoires, and approximately 9.9 million of these chains were shared by at least two donors. To remove PCR and sequencing errors, raw reads were error-corrected and collapsed into unique sequences using a nearest-neighbor algorithm that merged closely related sequences. V, D and J gene segments were assigned by aligning CDR3 sequences to IMGT reference sequences. For a sequence to be retained, at least a six-nucleotide match to both a V gene segment and a J gene segment was required. A rearrangement counted as productive if the CDR3 had no stop codons and remained in frame with V and J, and every other rearrangement counted as non-productive. CDR3 was defined according to IMGT convention as the region running from the second conserved V-encoded cysteine to the conserved J-encoded phenylalanine. Sequences without an unambiguous match to a single V gene segment were excluded from the earlier analysis of 587 of the donors. An earlier analysis of 587 of the donors classified V segments as functional when productive rearrangements were above 56.7% and as segregating when the standard deviation between donors was above 5%. To diagnose cytomegalovirus status from the catalog of TCR beta chain sequences, a statistical classification framework was built. In a later analysis, TCR nucleotide sequences were compared against IMGT/GENE-DB human TR gene sequences so that V and J genes could be assigned. A later analysis assigned CDR3 sequences and most-parsimonious VDJ recombination scenarios with the TCRdist pipeline. In a later analysis, every TCR beta chain was defined by the combination of its CDR3 amino acid sequence and its V-gene family, and reads without a unique V-gene family were dropped. As a way to deal with suspected cross-contamination and a sequencing artifact, a later analysis dropped hundreds of nucleotide sequences that were highly shared and had low generation probability. In a later analysis, a clonal expansion index for each public chain was calculated from normalized within-repertoire ranks of inferred template counts. In a later analysis, generation probabilities were computed using a VDJ recombination model fitted to out-of-frame rearrangements, and the results were checked against IGoR. In a later analysis, TCR-TCR, TCR-HLA and TCR-CMV co-occurrence was scored with hypergeometric tests, and a repertoire-size bias correction was applied to TCR pairs. To estimate false discovery rates, a later analysis permuted the HLA or CMV assignments 20 times. In a later analysis, co-occurring TCRs were grouped with DBSCAN, and TCRdist sequence similarity was added when clustering was performed within HLA-allele-positive subsets. Co-occurrence clustering excluded repertoires with fewer than 30,000 or more than 120,000 public chains, plus five with anomalous nucleotide sharing. In TCRdb, the immuneACCESS table is reduced to in-frame sequences with V and J assigned. These tables do not hold every clone; where another copy was compared, an unresolved V gene accounts for under half, and the others remain unexplained. Clone size and V and J calls were adopted from that table, with D and trimming inferred from the DNA. The sample has about 160,000 clones on record, over 80% of them singletons. The top ten constitute roughly 1.4% of the sample.

From cysteine to phenylalanine, the CDR3 is 16 amino acids long. Only CDR3 DNA is held: 48 bases, read in frame from base 1. The junction shows trimming of 1 base on V and 2 bases on J, plus 12 bases between the germline ends. From the germline V gene, CDR1 is SNHLY and CDR2 is FYNNEI. Overall study results and their limits: In the study, around 160 TCR beta chains were listed as associated with cytomegalovirus. An earlier analysis of approximately 600 of the donors showed that most TCR beta V segments appeared in productive rearrangements either about 87% or about 30% of the time, which broadly matched IMGT annotations. Some IMGT-functional V segments, including TRBV6-2 and TRBV6-3, could not be distinguished by the 87-base-pair reads and were therefore excluded. In a later analysis, HLA-associated TCR beta chains showed more clonal expansion and lower generation probabilities than non-associated chains that were equally common. Because counts were too low, approximately 18 rarely observed V segments, including chromosome 9 orphons, were excluded from the earlier analysis of some 590 of the donors. Correlated functional status among segregating V segments might be attributable to linkage disequilibrium, but an unknown experimental factor could not be ruled out. CMV serostatus was the only immune exposure information available for the cohort. The authors suggested that the approach could potentially be extended to other disease states and immunological phenotypes. A later genetic analysis reported fewer N-insertions in productive TCRs among donors in an Asian-associated ancestry cluster than the 666-donor mean. Because HLA typing was unavailable for some donors at each locus, only the typed subset was used in association tests. A cluster of highly shared sequence variants was judged likely to represent a technical artifact of the sequencing pipeline. A few of the identified cytomegalovirus-associated TCR beta chains were confirmed in vitro to be specific for cytomegalovirus antigens. Roughly uniform sequencing depth across donors was assumed in presence/absence analyses, although this assumption may not hold. In both the original and validation cohorts, the classifier was reported to diagnose cytomegalovirus status with high specificity and sensitivity. Specific HLA alleles were associated with 16,951 TCR beta sequences at a false discovery rate of 0.05 in a later analysis. Most TCR sequences were observed very rarely across donors, whereas some public TCRs were present in many individuals. In a later genetic analysis, a missense DCLRE1C variant was associated with V-gene and J-gene trimming of TCR beta chains, and the association was replicated in an independent cohort. Only TCR beta chains were sequenced in this cohort, and the absence of alpha or paired-chain data limited detectable features. Strong co-occurrence of HLA alleles, especially DR and DQ, made assigning TCR associations to individual alleles difficult. According to a later analysis, parvovirus B19, influenza, CMV and Epstein-Barr virus appeared linked to several top co-occurrence clusters. A later analysis found that TCR association rates varied across HLA loci, with DRB1 alleles showing the most associated TCRs and HLA-C alleles the fewest. A further reported finding was that TCR beta sequences accurately predicted the HLA-A and HLA-B alleles for most subjects in the first cohort. According to a later analysis, most CMV-associated TCR beta chains appeared to be HLA-restricted, and the HLA associations seemed to be driven largely by CMV exposure.

This clone was seen a handful of times. Its recognized antigen is unknown. No per-base quality is available; no much larger clone lies one base away. The cohort consisted of more than 650 healthy bone marrow donors. At the time of sampling, every cohort member was nominally healthy, though immune exposures that went unrecorded were likely present. The donor tested CMV seronegative, placing the donor among the roughly 340 seronegative members of the cohort. Each donor provided a peripheral blood sample, and peripheral blood mononuclear cells were used for TCR beta sequencing. The Qiagen DNeasy Blood Extraction Kit was used to extract genomic DNA from the blood cell samples.

Sequences were obtained from PBMCs. The receptor was isolated from a woman between 18 and 29 years old in good health and CMV-seronegative. This chain joins TRBV2 to TRBJ2-1; perhaps TRBD2 is the D gene, with 5 bases matching. Here the CDR3 is given as CASSEVHSGTYNEQFF. The DNA reads TGTGCCAGCAGTGAAGTACACTCCGGGACCTACAATGAGCAGTTCTTC.